The 21 T cell receptor beta chains below come from one sample, sequenced in a study of T-cell memory formation after mild COVID-19. MiXCR was run by TCRdb on the 5' RACE reads, yielding one entry per CDR3 protein. The data contain 29,000 or so distinct CDR3 sequences, roughly 12% of them seen just once; the ten biggest clones take up about 15%. Input material: PBMCs or a T cell subset sorted from them (not recorded which). The receptors shown here come from an adult woman who had mild COVID-19 (a few samples of this study predate the infection). Cell type and time point are not known.

This clonotype was detected ten times or more. The V and J genes are TRBV6-2 or TRBV6-3 and TRBJ2-7, with TRBD1 as a possible D gene (6 bases). V lost 5 bases to trimming and J lost 1 base, with 9 bases between them. The germline gives CDR1 MNHEY, CDR2 SVGEGT. CDR3 length equals 13 residues. CDR3 region: CASSTGLSYEQYF. The CDR3 nucleotides are TGTGCCAGCAGTACAGGGTTGTCCTACGAGCAGTACTTC.

This clonotype was recorded at least ten times. The DNA of the CDR3 is TGTGCCAGCAGTTACGTGGCAGCCGAATTCTCTGGGGCCAACGTCCTGACTTTC. It codes for CASSYVAAEFSGANVLTF. The V and J genes are TRBV6-5 and TRBJ2-6; D call uncertain. Trimming pared 2 bases from V and 0 bases from J, leaving 14 bases between. The germline gives CDR1 MNHEY, CDR2 SVGAGI. This CDR3 spans 18 amino acids.

This clonotype was detected many times. V usage is TRBV25-1 and J usage is TRBJ2-3, with D perhaps TRBD1 (6 bases). The germline V and J ends were trimmed by 1 base and 0 bases, with 8 bases remaining between them. The CDR3 length is 15 residues. Germline V CDR1 and CDR2: MGHDK, SYGVNS. The CDR3 DNA is TGTGCCAGCAGTGAATCGACAGGCAGCACAGATACGCAGTATTTT. Its translation: CASSESTGSTDTQYF.

This clonotype is medium-sized by share. CDR3 residues: CASSPRQGFDTGELFF. The CDR3 nucleotides are TGCGCCAGCAGCCCTAGACAGGGCTTTGACACCGGGGAGCTGTTTTTT. This chain links TRBV5-1 with TRBJ2-2, with 7 bases that match TRBD1. The CDR3 spans 16 residues. Germline V gene data show CDR1 as SGHRS and CDR2 as YFSETQ. The V gene end was trimmed by 4 bases and the J gene end by 3 bases; junction bases not matched to a gene: 9. The full variable domain, with the rest looked up from reference TRBV5-1 and TRBJ2-2, is KAGVTQTPRYLIKTRGQQVTLSCSPISGHRSVSWYQQTPGQGLQFLFEYFSETQRNKGNFPGRFSGRQFSNSRSEMNVSTLELGDSALYLCASSPRQGFDTGELFFGEGSRLTVL.

This clonotype was found many times. CDR3 sequence: CSARRSGGQETQYF. In nucleotides, the CDR3 is TGCAGTGCTAGACGCTCGGGAGGACAAGAGACCCAGTACTTC. V gene TRBV20-1 combines with J gene TRBJ2-5, with 7 bases matching TRBD2. The CDR3 has 14 residues. The germline V gene encodes CDR1 DFQATT and CDR2 SNEGSKA (reference sequence). Losses at the gene ends were 2 bases for V and 2 bases for J; bases not matched to a gene: 5.

This clonotype was seen at least ten times. The chain recombines TRBV7-2 with TRBJ1-2; D is possibly TRBD1 (5 bases). Germline lookup yields CDR1 SGHTA and CDR2 FQGNSA. The CDR3 consists of 17 residues. V shed 7 bases and J shed 4 bases, with 25 bases lying between them. The CDR3 sequence is CASTLSVYGARGYGYTF. The CDR3 DNA follows: TGTGCCAGCACCCTTTCGGTTTATGGGGCGCGTGGCTATGGCTACACCTTC. Based on the CDR3 plus reference TRBV7-2 and TRBJ1-2, the full variable domain is GAGVSQSPSNKVTEKGKDVELRCDPISGHTALYWYRQSLGQGLEFLIYFQGNSAPDKSGLPSDRFSAERTGGSVSTLTIQRTQQEDSAVYLCASTLSVYGARGYGYTFGSGTRLTVV.

This CDR3 is CASSEVGGGAHEQFF. The CDR3 DNA is TGTGCCAGCAGTGAAGTGGGAGGGGGAGCCCATGAGCAGTTCTTC. The chain recombines TRBV6-1 with TRBJ2-1; weak D call: TRBD2 (7 bases). From germline, CDR1 is MNHNS and CDR2 SASEGT. V was trimmed by 1 base and J by 8 bases, leaving 15 bases between them. This CDR3 has 15 amino acids.

This clonotype has ten or more counts. The rearrangement links TRBV20-1 to TRBJ2-2, with 13 nucleotides matching TRBD2. Germline CDR1 is DFQATT and CDR2 is SNEGSKA (reference sequence). The trim removed 6 bases at V and 4 bases at J, leaving 5 bases unmatched. This CDR3 is 15 amino acids long. The CDR3 spells CSAKTSGGLTGELFF. In DNA form, the CDR3 reads TGCAGTGCAAAGACTAGCGGGGGGCTCACCGGGGAGCTGTTTTTT.

This clonotype appeared a few times. This sequence joins TRBV5-4 and TRBJ2-7; D is uncertain. The CDR3 runs to 14 residues. Germline V gene data show CDR1 as SGHNT and CDR2 as YYREEE (reference sequence). Between the trimmed V and J ends, which lost 0 bases and 6 bases, there was a span of 13 bases. CDR3: CASSLDVALGEQYF. As DNA, the CDR3 is TGTGCCAGCAGCTTGGATGTCGCCTTAGGCGAGCAGTACTTC.

This clonotype was detected many times. This chain links TRBV21-1 with TRBJ2-7; TRBD1, the table's D call, lacks a check against the DNA. TRBV21-1 is classified as a pseudogene. CDR3 length equals 14 residues. The CDR3 is CASSKEGAPYEQYF. In DNA form, the CDR3 reads TGTGCCAGCAGCAAAGAGGGGGCCCCCTACGAGCAGTACTTC.

This clonotype has at least ten counts. This sequence joins TRBV6-2 or TRBV6-3 and TRBJ2-7, with a tentative D call TRBD1 (6 bases). The CDR3 consists of 18 residues. The germline V gene encodes CDR1 MNHEY and CDR2 SVGEGT. V was trimmed by 6 bases and J by 4 bases, leaving 28 bases between them. The CDR3 spells CASSHSEGVGKGRYEQYF. Written as DNA, the CDR3 is TGTGCCAGCAGCCACTCCGAGGGGGTCGGGAAAGGGCGATACGAGCAGTACTTC.

This clonotype came up many times. The chain couples TRBV24-1 to TRBJ2-7; 10 nucleotides agree with TRBD1. Germline lookup yields CDR1 KGHDR and CDR2 SFDVKD. V lost 7 bases and J lost 1; bases outside the gene matches: 3. CDR3 length: 14 amino acids. CDR3: CATSPGQGSYEQYF. CDR3 sequence (DNA): TGTGCCACCAGCCCGGGACAGGGGTCCTACGAGCAGTACTTC.

There are many counts of this clonotype. The chain carries TRBV7-2 and TRBJ2-7; 10 bases are shared with TRBD2. This CDR3 contains 16 residues. With V trimmed by 1 base and J by 5 bases, 8 bases remained unmatched. Germline V CDR1 and CDR2: SGHTA, FQGNSA. DNA for the CDR3: TGTGCCAGCAGCTTAGAGGCTAGCGGGGGAATTCACGAGCAGTACTTC. Translating it yields CASSLEASGGIHEQYF.

A remark on this clonotype: This may be a read error, as it is one base from a much larger clone. This chain uses TRBV4-3 with TRBJ2-5, with 9 bases aligning to TRBD1. The CDR3 runs to 15 residues. CDR1 is LGHNA and CDR2 is YSLEER in the germline V gene. V trimming: 1 base; J trimming: 12 bases; junction bases outside the gene matches: 12. The CDR3 sequence is CASSQAPGTGRAKYF. CDR3 sequence (DNA): TGCGCCAGCAGCCAAGCCCCGGGGACAGGGAGGGCCAAGTACTTC.

There are many counts of this clonotype. The gene calls are TRBV29-1 and TRBJ2-1; perhaps TRBD2 as D (7 bases). Per germline, CDR1 SQVTM and CDR2 ANQGSEA. There are 14 residues in the CDR3. With 6 bases removed from V and 10 bases from J, the gap between germline ends came to 22 bases. Here the CDR3 reads CSVRRGTTSREQFF. DNA for the CDR3: TGCAGCGTCCGAAGGGGGACTACTAGTCGCGAGCAGTTCTTC.

This clonotype was seen ten or more times. The V call is TRBV2, the J call TRBJ2-7; 10 nucleotides agree with TRBD2. Germline V gene data show CDR1 as SNHLY and CDR2 as FYNNEI. The CDR3 extends over 18 amino acids. J was trimmed by 0 bases and V by 6 bases; bases with no gene match: 14. This CDR3 is CASRRGLAISEGSYEQYF. In DNA form, the CDR3 reads TGTGCCAGCAGAAGGGGACTAGCGATATCAGAGGGCTCCTACGAGCAGTACTTC.

This clonotype was found many times. The chain combines TRBV3-1 with TRBJ2-3; D is possibly TRBD2 (6 bases). The CDR3 loop spans 15 amino acids. Germline values: CDR1 LGHDT, CDR2 YNNKEL (reference sequence). V gave up 0 bases and J gave up 6 bases, with 13 bases separating them. Written as DNA, the CDR3 is TGTGCCAGCAGCCAAGATCAGGTAGCGGCGGATACGCAGTATTTT. Its protein product is CASSQDQVAADTQYF.

The table lists this clonotype with many counts. This sequence joins TRBV7-3 and TRBJ2-2, with D tentatively TRBD1 (6 bases). This CDR3 is built from 12 residues. Looked up from germline, CDR1 is SGHTA and CDR2 is FQGTGA. V lost 6 bases to trimming and J lost 7 bases, with 9 bases between them. The CDR3: CASRKGGGELFF. As DNA, the CDR3 is TGTGCCAGCAGGAAAGGGGGCGGGGAGCTGTTTTTT.

This clonotype showed up many times. This sequence joins TRBV14 and TRBJ1-1, with TRBD1 identical over 7 bases. Germline CDR1 reads SGHDN; CDR2 reads FVKESK. The CDR3 consists of 16 residues. J lost 6 bases, V lost 3 bases, and 13 bases had no gene match. CDR3 amino acids: CASSHELLQGRAEAFF. The CDR3 nucleotides are TGTGCCAGCAGCCACGAACTTCTACAGGGGAGGGCTGAAGCTTTCTTT.

This clonotype was detected ten times or more. This chain connects TRBV4-1 to TRBJ2-7; 7 bases match TRBD2. The CDR3 contains 15 residues. Looked up from germline, CDR1 is MGHRA and CDR2 is YSYEKL. The V gene end was trimmed by 0 bases and the J gene end by 2 bases; junction bases not matched to a gene: 4. CDR3 sequence: CASSQERESPYEQYF. The DNA of the CDR3 is TGCGCCAGCAGCCAAGAGCGGGAGTCCCCCTACGAGCAGTACTTC.

This clonotype was detected ten times or more. The chain links TRBV20-1 to TRBJ1-1; possible D gene TRBD1, 5 bases. This CDR3 spans 13 amino acids. V lost 7 bases to trimming and J lost 3 bases, with 15 bases between them. The germline V gene has CDR1 DFQATT and CDR2 SNEGSKA (reference sequence). The CDR3 DNA reads TGCAGTGTTAAAGGGACTGCCGACACTGAAGCTTTCTTT. It specifies CSVKGTADTEAFF.